Reported below is one T cell receptor (beta chain). The data belong to a study of blood T cell repertoires in COVID-19. Study information: Sites in the United States, Italy and Spain provided acute and convalescent COVID-19 samples. PBMCs, B-cell-depleted T cells, or T cells provided the cDNA or gDNA that made up the material.

Original analysis: Amplifying reference gene primers gave estimates of nucleated cell counts. The data were produced by immunoSEQ multiplex PCR, yet TCRdb's version contains in-frame clones alone and is incomplete. Clone size and the V and J calls come from that table; the DNA yielded D and trimming. The table lists 70,000 to 90,000 clones, roughly 82% of them singletons. There are 15 residues in the CDR3. Trimming took 5 bases from V and 1 from J; bases not matched to a gene: 6. Germline CDR1 SNHLY, CDR2 FYNNEI. The clonotype originates from a human donor in a cohort sampled during active COVID-19. Sequenced material: peripheral blood. The rearrangement uses TRBV2 and TRBJ1-1; 8 bases are shared with TRBD1. The CDR3 loop is CASSNTGGTNTEAFF. The CDR3 coding sequence is TGTGCCAGCAGTAACACAGGGGGGACGAACACTGAAGCTTTCTTT.